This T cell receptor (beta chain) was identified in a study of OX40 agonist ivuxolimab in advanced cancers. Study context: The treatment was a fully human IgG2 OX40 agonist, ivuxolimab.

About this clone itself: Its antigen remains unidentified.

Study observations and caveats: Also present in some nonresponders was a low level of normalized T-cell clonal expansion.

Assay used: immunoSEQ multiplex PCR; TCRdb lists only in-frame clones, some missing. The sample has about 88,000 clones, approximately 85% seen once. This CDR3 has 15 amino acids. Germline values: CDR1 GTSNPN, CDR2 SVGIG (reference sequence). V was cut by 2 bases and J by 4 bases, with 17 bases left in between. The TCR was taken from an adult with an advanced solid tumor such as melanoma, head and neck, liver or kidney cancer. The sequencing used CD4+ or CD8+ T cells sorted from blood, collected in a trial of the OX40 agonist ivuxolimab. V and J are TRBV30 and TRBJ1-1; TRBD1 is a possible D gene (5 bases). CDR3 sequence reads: CAWSPADHGGTEAFF. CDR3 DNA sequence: TGTGCCTGGAGTCCAGCGGACCACGGGGGCACTGAAGCTTTCTTT.